A selection of T cell receptor beta chains follows, all from one sample in a study of response to subunit inactivated influenza vaccine. MiXCR, run by TCRdb on the RT-PCR reads, gives a single entry per CDR3 protein. The sample shows about half a million distinct CDR3 sequences, around 25% of them seen only once. Sample: CD4+ T cells sorted from PBMCs, taken 5 to 6 days after vaccination. The receptors derive from a man in his forties or fifties who received an inactivated influenza vaccine. Each CDR3 is given with its conserved first and last residue. The D gene is left open where the match is weak. Clone size appears in some rows only: once, few, many, or a class for an expanded clone.

TRBJ2-7,14,NA,NA,TRBV7-8,CASSTRDNSYEQYF,TGTGCCAGCAGCACCCGGGACAACTCCTACGAGCAGTACTTC
TRBJ1-5,14,TRBD1,few,TRBV15,CATSSDRGLQPQHF,TGTGCCACCAGCAGCGACAGGGGGCTACAGCCCCAGCATTTT
TRBJ1-3,14,TRBD1,NA,TRBV5-1,CASREDRGGNTIYF,TGCGCCAGCAGGGAAGACAGGGGAGGAAACACCATATATTTT
TRBJ2-2,16,TRBD2,NA,TRBV20-1,CSARDTSGRAKGELFF,TGCAGTGCTAGAGATACTAGCGGGAGGGCCAAGGGGGAGCTGTTTTTT
TRBJ1-1,14,TRBD1,NA,TRBV20-1,CSYRQGVVSTEAFF,TGCAGTTACCGACAGGGGGTTGTCAGCACTGAAGCTTTCTTT
TRBJ2-2,15,NA,NA,TRBV14,CASSLGGTVSGELFF,TGTGCCAGCAGCCTTGGAGGGACAGTCAGCGGGGAGCTGTTTTTT
TRBJ1-5,14,NA,few,TRBV10-3,CAIKRSGGNQPQHF,TGTGCCATCAAAAGGTCAGGGGGCAATCAGCCCCAGCATTTT
TRBJ1-2,15,TRBD1,few,TRBV20-1,CSAPNQNRGSYGYTF,TGCAGTGCTCCAAACCAAAACAGGGGCAGCTATGGCTACACCTTC
TRBJ2-7,15,NA,NA,TRBV11-2,CASTQTGGALYEQYF,TGTGCCAGCACCCAGACGGGCGGGGCCCTCTACGAGCAGTACTTC
TRBJ1-5,14,NA,many,TRBV7-9,CASSLAGINQPQHF,TGTGCCAGCAGCTTGGCGGGGATCAATCAGCCCCAGCATTTT
TRBJ2-7,14,TRBD2,few,TRBV20-1,CSATTGGISYEQYF,TGCAGTGCAACCACGGGGGGGATCTCCTACGAGCAGTACTTC
TRBJ1-6,16,NA,few,TRBV28,CASRITSTGPNSPLHF,TGTGCCAGCAGAATTACTAGTACGGGGCCTAATTCACCCCTCCACTTT
TRBJ2-3,12,NA,NA,TRBV3-1,CASSQDFDTQYF,TGTGCCAGCAGCCAAGATTTTGATACGCAGTATTTT
TRBJ2-7,13,TRBD1,few,TRBV5-1,CASSETGSREQYF,TGCGCCAGCAGCGAGACAGGGTCCCGCGAGCAGTACTTC
TRBJ2-2,18,TRBD1,few,TRBV7-7,CASSLEAPGTGRAGELFF,TGTGCCAGCAGCTTAGAGGCACCAGGGACAGGGCGCGCCGGGGAGCTGTTTTTT
TRBJ2-1,13,TRBD2,NA,TRBV7-3,CASSPVGGYEQFF,TGTGCCAGCAGCCCCGTGGGAGGGTATGAGCAGTTCTTC
TRBJ2-4,14,NA,NA,TRBV7-9,CASSLGGGPDIQYF,TGTGCCAGCAGCCTGGGAGGGGGCCCCGACATTCAGTACTTC
TRBJ2-3,15,NA,once,TRBV7-3,CASSPDRFATDTQYF,TGTGCCAGCAGCCCCGACAGGTTTGCTACAGATACGCAGTATTTT
TRBJ1-4,13,NA,NA,TRBV21-1,CASSPDWYEKLFF,TGTGCCAGCAGCCCAGATTGGTATGAAAAACTGTTTTTT
TRBJ2-3,15,TRBD2,few,TRBV20-1,CSARNSGESTDTQYF,TGCAGTGCTAGAAATAGCGGGGAAAGCACAGATACGCAGTATTTT
TRBJ2-3,16,TRBD2,few,TRBV10-3,CAISDLTSGSTDTQYF,TGTGCCATCAGTGACCTAACTAGCGGGAGCACAGATACGCAGTATTTT
TRBJ1-1,17,NA,NA,TRBV11-2,CASSLGKAPGLNTEAFF,TGTGCCAGCAGCTTAGGTAAAGCTCCGGGGTTGAACACTGAAGCTTTCTTT
TRBJ2-7,13,NA,NA,TRBV20-1,CSAIAGHSYEQYF,TGCAGTGCTATCGCGGGACACAGCTACGAGCAGTACTTC
TRBJ1-1,15,TRBD1,NA,TRBV7-2,CASTPTGGAGTEAFF,TGTGCCAGCACCCCTACAGGGGGCGCGGGCACTGAAGCTTTCTTT
TRBJ2-2,13,NA,NA,TRBV5-6,CASSLGPEGELFF,TGTGCCAGCAGCTTGGGACCCGAGGGGGAGCTGTTTTTT
TRBJ1-2,13,NA,NA,TRBV12-3/TRBV12-4,CASILPGGNGYTF,TGTGCCAGCATTTTACCGGGGGGGAATGGCTACACCTTC
TRBJ2-7,14,TRBD1,NA,TRBV6-1,CATYSRDSSYEQYF,TGTGCCACCTACTCCCGGGACAGCTCCTACGAGCAGTACTTC
TRBJ2-3,14,NA,NA,TRBV20-1,CSVAGTVPPDTQYF,TGCAGTGTTGCCGGGACGGTCCCCCCGGATACGCAGTATTTT
TRBJ2-7,16,NA,NA,TRBV3-1,CASSQFSSGASYEQYF,TGTGCCAGCAGCCAATTCAGTAGCGGTGCCTCCTACGAGCAGTACTTC
TRBJ2-2,19,TRBD2,NA,TRBV6-2/TRBV6-3,CASIYKPGPAGERTGELFF,TGTGCCAGCATCTACAAGCCAGGGCCAGCGGGGGAGCGCACCGGGGAGCTGTTTTTT